These 23 T cell receptor beta chains were all obtained from the same sample, sequenced in a study of cytomegalovirus exposure and HLA in healthy donors. PCR primers comprised 60 Vbeta and 13 Jbeta primers. Some clones are missing from TCRdb's copy, which holds only in-frame ones; the method was immunoSEQ multiplex PCR. The profile covers around 130,000 clones, with roughly four fifths appearing a single time and around 1.5% taken by the ten largest. Material: PBMCs. The receptors come from a woman between 18 and 29 years old in good health and CMV-seronegative.

In this sample, this clone turned up once. The rearrangement links TRBV5-1 to TRBJ1-1; D remains unclear. Per germline, CDR1 SGHRS and CDR2 YFSETQ. The V end was cut by 0 bases, the J end by 4 bases, with 4 bases between. The CDR3 extends over 12 amino acids. For the CDR3, the DNA is TGCGCCAGCAGCTTGGCTCCCACTGAAGCTTTCTTT. This codes for CASSLAPTEAFF.

The CDR3 coding sequence is TGCGCCAGCAGCCAATCTCAGGGAAGGCAGCCCCAGCATTTT. This translates into CASSQSQGRQPQHF. The chain joins TRBV4-1 to TRBJ1-5; D is possibly TRBD1 (5 bases). The germline V and J ends were trimmed by 2 bases and 7 bases, with 12 bases remaining between them. Germline V lookup: CDR1 MGHRA, CDR2 YSYEKL. The CDR3 sequence is 14 residues long.

This chain uses TRBV5-1 with TRBJ2-5; TRBD1 aligns across 10 bases. In germline, CDR1 is SGHRS, CDR2 YFSETQ. The CDR3 contains 15 residues. The trim removed 4 bases at V and 2 bases at J, leaving 5 bases unmatched. CDR3 bases: TGCGCCAGCAGCACCCGGACAGGGGGACAAGAGACCCAGTACTTC. Translated, it gives CASSTRTGGQETQYF.

This chain links TRBV2 with TRBJ1-4; D possibly corresponds to TRBD1 (6 bases). V lost 5 bases, J lost 4 bases, and 11 bases lay in between. There are 14 residues in the CDR3. The germline CDR1 and CDR2 sequences are SNHLY and FYNNEI. CDR3 DNA: TGTGCCAGCAGTTACAGGGTAAATAATGAAAAACTGTTTTTT. It codes for CASSYRVNNEKLFF. Full variable domain (remainder filled in from reference TRBV2 and TRBJ1-4): EPEVTQTPSHQVTQMGQEVILRCVPISNHLYFYWYRQILGQKVEFLVSFYNNEISEKSEIFDDQFSVERPDGSNFTLKIRSTKLEDSAMYFCASSYRVNNEKLFFGSGTQLSVL.

The chain employs TRBV15 and TRBJ2-5, with a tentative D call TRBD1 (5 bases). CDR3 length: 13 amino acids. V shed 2 bases and J shed 4 bases, with 8 bases lying between them. Germline V gene sequence: CDR1 LNHNV, CDR2 YYDKDF (reference sequence). This chain's CDR3 is CATSRQGGETQYF. In DNA form, the CDR3 reads TGTGCCACCAGCAGACAGGGCGGAGAGACCCAGTACTTC.

V gene TRBV6-5 combines with J gene TRBJ2-5; TRBD2 might be the D (5 bases). Germline V lookup: CDR1 MNHEY, CDR2 SVGAGI. V was clipped by 4 bases and J by 14 bases, with 14 bases between them. The CDR3 loop spans 11 amino acids. CDR3 loop: CASSSTSTSYF. DNA for the CDR3: TGTGCCAGCAGTTCCACCTCAACTAGTTACTTC.

The chain combines TRBV10-3 with TRBJ2-1, with a possible D match to TRBD2 (6 bases). The CDR3 is made up of 16 amino acids. Deletions cut 2 bases from V and 2 bases from J, with 13 bases between. Germline V lookup: CDR1 ENHRY, CDR2 SYGVKD. The CDR3 loop reads CAISEQAGSAYNEQFF. As DNA, the CDR3 is TGTGCCATCAGTGAGCAGGCGGGGAGCGCCTACAATGAGCAGTTCTTC.

J is TRBJ2-3 and V is TRBV7-8; TRBD2 is a possible D gene (5 bases). Germline V CDR1 and CDR2: SGHVS, FQNEAQ. V dropped 6 bases and J dropped 1 base, with 11 bases sitting between them. This CDR3 is built from 14 residues. Written as DNA, the CDR3 is TGTGCCAGCAGGAGAGCGGCCCGCACAGATACGCAGTATTTT. Its translation is CASRRAARTDTQYF.

V is TRBV27 and J is TRBJ1-6, with 7 bases fitting TRBD1. Germline V lookup: CDR1 MNHEY, CDR2 SMNVEV (reference sequence). Unmatched junction bases numbered 2, after V lost 4 bases and J lost 8 bases. This CDR3 is built from 13 residues. The chain's CDR3 is CASSYRGDSPLHF. CDR3 coding DNA: TGTGCCAGCAGTTACAGGGGTGATTCACCCCTCCACTTT.

The rearrangement joins TRBV9 to TRBJ2-1; 9 bases agree with TRBD2. The CDR3 is 14 residues long. V trimming: 4 bases; J trimming: 4 bases; junction bases outside the gene matches: 3. Germline V lookup: CDR1 SGDLS, CDR2 YYNGEE. CDR3 amino acids: CASSISGRYNEQFF. The CDR3 DNA reads as TGTGCCAGCAGCATTAGCGGGAGATACAATGAGCAGTTCTTC.

This sequence joins TRBV6-1 and TRBJ2-7, with 10 bases lining up with TRBD1. Trimming removed 6 bases from V and 6 bases from J; junction bases left unmatched: 11. In germline, CDR1 is MNHNS, CDR2 SASEGT. This CDR3 is 15 amino acids long. Here the CDR3 reads CASRDYAGTGAEQYF. The CDR3 DNA sequence: TGTGCCAGCAGGGACTACGCCGGGACAGGGGCCGAGCAGTACTTC.

The chain combines TRBV9 with TRBJ1-2, with TRBD1 matching 10 bases. CDR3 length: 16 residues. V trimming: 4 bases; J trimming: 2 bases; junction bases outside the gene matches: 8. CDR1 and CDR2 (germline): SGDLS, YYNGEE. CDR3 loop: CASSIRQGQGNYGYTF. As DNA, the CDR3 is TGTGCCAGCAGCATCCGACAGGGACAGGGGAACTATGGCTACACCTTC.

This clone was recorded a few times. The chain employs TRBV7-2 and TRBJ2-7; 8 bases map to TRBD2. The V and J ends lost 7 bases and 6 bases, in that order; junction bases with no gene match: 11. Germline values: CDR1 SGHTA, CDR2 FQGNSA. The CDR3 extends over 14 amino acids. DNA for the CDR3: TGTGCCAGCAACCACACCTGGACTAGCTGCGAGCAGTACTTC. It translates to CASNHTWTSCEQYF.

The V gene is TRBV7-2, the J gene TRBJ2-1; 9 nucleotides match TRBD1. This CDR3 spans 15 amino acids. After removal of 2 bases from V and 4 bases from J, the junction contained 3 bases not matched to a gene. Germline loops: CDR1 SGHTA, CDR2 FQGNSA. CDR3 protein: CASSLTTGGYNEQFF. Here the CDR3 DNA reads TGTGCCAGCAGCTTAACGACAGGGGGGTACAATGAGCAGTTCTTC. Combining the CDR3 with reference TRBV7-2 and TRBJ2-1 gives the whole variable domain GAGVSQSPSNKVTEKGKDVELRCDPISGHTALYWYRQSLGQGLEFLIYFQGNSAPDKSGLPSDRFSAERTGGSVSTLTIQRTQQEDSAVYLCASSLTTGGYNEQFFGPGTRLTVL.

The V and J genes are TRBV7-9 and TRBJ1-2; D might be TRBD1 (5 bases). The CDR3 extends over 15 amino acids. Trimming took off 5 bases at V and 0 bases at J, with 13 bases between the two ends. The germline gives CDR1 SEHNR, CDR2 FQNEAQ (reference sequence). CDR3 in amino acids: CASSGIDRTNYGYTF. CDR3 DNA: TGTGCCAGCAGCGGAATCGACAGAACTAACTATGGCTACACCTTC.

V and J are TRBV6-6 and TRBJ1-5; 7 nucleotides match TRBD1. Trimming removed 4 bases from V and 0 bases from J; junction bases left unmatched: 3. The CDR3 extends over 15 amino acids. Germline V CDR1 and CDR2: MNHNY, SVGAGI (reference sequence). As DNA, the CDR3 is TGTGCCAGCAGTTCCGGGGACAGTAGCAATCAGCCCCAGCATTTT. It encodes CASSSGDSSNQPQHF.

The chain couples TRBV11-3 to TRBJ2-7, with a possible D match to TRBD1 (6 bases). V lost 5 bases to trimming and J lost 2 bases, with 13 bases between them. From germline, CDR1 is SGHNT and CDR2 YENEEA. The CDR3 is 14 amino acids. For the CDR3, the DNA is TGTGCCAGCAGCCTACCAGGGGCAACCTACGAGCAGTACTTC. It codes for CASSLPGATYEQYF.

In the case of this clone: One end of the junction fails to match germline, which may point to a read error. The chain combines TRBV19 with TRBJ2-6, with D tentatively TRBD2 (6 bases). Per the germline V gene, CDR1 is LNHDA and CDR2 is SQIVND (reference sequence). This CDR3 comprises 16 residues. CDR3 bases: TGTGCCAGCGGGGCGGGACGGTACTCTGGGGCCAACGGCCTGACTTTC. Its translation: CASGAGRYSGANGLTF.

Of note for this clone: A junction boundary mismatches the germline segment, possibly from a read error. The genes are TRBV4-3 and TRBJ2-4; a weak D match, TRBD2 (5 bases). CDR3 size: 15 residues. The germline V gene has CDR1 LGHNA and CDR2 YSLEER. CDR3 sequence: CASSQDVGVKNSQYF. Written as DNA, the CDR3 is TGCGCCAGCAGCCAAGATGTGGGAGTCAAAAACAGTCAGTACTTC.

This clone was seen just once. This sequence joins TRBV6-5 and TRBJ1-2; D gene unclear. Germline V gene lookup returns CDR1 MNHEY and CDR2 SVGAGI. This CDR3 has 13 amino acids. V gave up 2 bases and J gave up 3 bases, with 7 bases separating them. This CDR3 is CASSYRPHYGYTF. In nucleotides, the CDR3 is TGTGCCAGCAGTTACCGTCCCCACTATGGCTACACCTTC.

The V gene is TRBV19, the J gene TRBJ2-1, with 11 positions matching TRBD2. The trim removed 3 bases at V and 4 bases at J, leaving 2 bases unmatched. Germline-derived CDR1 and CDR2 are LNHDA and SQIVND (reference sequence). The CDR3 spans 15 residues. CDR3 amino acids: CASSMTSGTYNEQFF. CDR3 nucleotides: TGTGCCAGTAGTATGACTAGCGGGACTTACAATGAGCAGTTCTTC.

The V gene is TRBV5-6, the J gene TRBJ2-1, with 11 positions matching TRBD2. The CDR3 totals 15 residues. Germline loops: CDR1 SGHDT, CDR2 YYEEEE. The trim removed 4 bases at V and 2 bases at J, leaving 2 bases unmatched. For the CDR3, the DNA is TGTGCCAGCAGCCTTAGCGGGAGGGCCTACAATGAGCAGTTCTTC. Its protein product is CASSLSGRAYNEQFF.

This chain joins TRBV9 and TRBJ2-5; TRBD2 agrees at 13 bases. CDR1 and CDR2 from the germline V gene are SGDLS and YYNGEE. The V segment lost 4 bases and the J segment 2 bases; nucleotides outside the gene matches: 5. The CDR3 runs to 16 residues. CDR3 bases: TGTGCCAGCAGCACTAGCGGGGGGGGAACTCAAGAGACCCAGTACTTC. It yields the protein CASSTSGGGTQETQYF.